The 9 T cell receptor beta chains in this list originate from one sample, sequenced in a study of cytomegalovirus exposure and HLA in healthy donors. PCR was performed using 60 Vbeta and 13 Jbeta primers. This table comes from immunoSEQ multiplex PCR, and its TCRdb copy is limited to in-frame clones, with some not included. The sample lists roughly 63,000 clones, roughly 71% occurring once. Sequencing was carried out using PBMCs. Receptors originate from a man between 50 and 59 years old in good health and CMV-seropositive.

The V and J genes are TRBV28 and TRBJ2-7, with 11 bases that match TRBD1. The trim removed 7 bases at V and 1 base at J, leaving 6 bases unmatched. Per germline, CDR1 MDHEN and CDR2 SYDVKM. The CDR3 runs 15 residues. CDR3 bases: TGTGCCAGCACCTTGGGACAGGGGGTTTCCTACGAGCAGTACTTC. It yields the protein CASTLGQGVSYEQYF. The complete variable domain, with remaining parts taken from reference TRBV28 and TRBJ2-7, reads DVKVTQSSRYLVKRTGEKVFLECVQDMDHENMFWYRQDPGLGLRLIYFSYDVKMKEKGDIPEGYSVSREKKERFSLILESASTNQTSMYLCASTLGQGVSYEQYFGPGTRLTVT.

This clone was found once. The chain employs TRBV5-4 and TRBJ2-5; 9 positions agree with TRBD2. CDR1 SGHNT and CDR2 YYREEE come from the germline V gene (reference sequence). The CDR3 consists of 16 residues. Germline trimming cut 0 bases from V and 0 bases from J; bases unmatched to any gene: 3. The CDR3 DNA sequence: TGTGCCAGCAGCTTGGGAGCGGGAGGTTACCAAGAGACCCAGTACTTC. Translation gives CASSLGAGGYQETQYF.

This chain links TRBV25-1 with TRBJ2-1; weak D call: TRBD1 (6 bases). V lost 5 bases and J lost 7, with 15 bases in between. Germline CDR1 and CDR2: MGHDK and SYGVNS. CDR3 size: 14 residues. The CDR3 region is CASSQRGSGNEQFF. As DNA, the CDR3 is TGTGCCAGCAGTCAAAGGGGGTCGGGGAATGAGCAGTTCTTC.

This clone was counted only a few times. CDR3 nucleotide sequence: TGCGCCAGCAGCTTGGTTGGGGGCCCAGGTACTGAAGCTTTCTTT. This sequence encodes CASSLVGGPGTEAFF. The chain employs TRBV5-1 and TRBJ1-1, with D possibly matching TRBD1 (6 bases). In germline, CDR1 is SGHRS, CDR2 YFSETQ. Trimming cost V 0 bases and J 5 bases, with 14 bases left between them. This CDR3 is 15 amino acids long. The whole variable domain, filled in from reference TRBV5-1 and TRBJ1-1, reads KAGVTQTPRYLIKTRGQQVTLSCSPISGHRSVSWYQQTPGQGLQFLFEYFSETQRNKGNFPGRFSGRQFSNSRSEMNVSTLELGDSALYLCASSLVGGPGTEAFFGQGTRLTVV.

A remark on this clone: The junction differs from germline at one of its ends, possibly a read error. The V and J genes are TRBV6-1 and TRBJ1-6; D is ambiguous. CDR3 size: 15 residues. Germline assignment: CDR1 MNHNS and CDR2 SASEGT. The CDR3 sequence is CASSEPGERSSPLHF. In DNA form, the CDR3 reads TGTGCAAGCAGTGAACCCGGGGAGAGGAGTTCACCCCTCCACTTT.

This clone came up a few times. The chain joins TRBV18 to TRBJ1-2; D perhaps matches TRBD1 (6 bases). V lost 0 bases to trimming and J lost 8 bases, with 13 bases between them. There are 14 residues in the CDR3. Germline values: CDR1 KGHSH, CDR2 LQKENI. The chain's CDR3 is CASSPPGQTRGYTF. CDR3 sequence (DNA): TGTGCCAGCTCACCACCAGGACAGACGAGAGGCTACACCTTC.

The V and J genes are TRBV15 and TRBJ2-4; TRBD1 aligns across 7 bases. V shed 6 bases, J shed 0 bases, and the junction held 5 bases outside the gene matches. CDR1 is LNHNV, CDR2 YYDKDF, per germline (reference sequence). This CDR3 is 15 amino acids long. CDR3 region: CATRQGILAKNIQYF. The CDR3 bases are TGTGCCACCAGACAGGGGATTTTAGCCAAAAACATTCAGTACTTC.

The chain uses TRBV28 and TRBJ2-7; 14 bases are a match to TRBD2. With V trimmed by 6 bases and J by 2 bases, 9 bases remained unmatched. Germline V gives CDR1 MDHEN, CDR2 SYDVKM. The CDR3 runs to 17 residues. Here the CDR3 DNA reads TGTGCCAGCAGCCAGCCGGGACTAGCGGGAGTTGCCTACGAGCAGTACTTC. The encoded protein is CASSQPGLAGVAYEQYF.

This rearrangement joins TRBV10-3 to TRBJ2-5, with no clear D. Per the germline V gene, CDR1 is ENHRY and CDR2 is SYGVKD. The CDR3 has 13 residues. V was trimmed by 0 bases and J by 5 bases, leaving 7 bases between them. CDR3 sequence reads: CAISESGPETQYF. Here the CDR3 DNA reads TGTGCCATCAGTGAGTCTGGCCCTGAGACCCAGTACTTC.